This T cell receptor beta chain is from a study of blood T cell repertoires in COVID-19. Study-level background: The samples span acute and convalescent COVID-19 from the United States, Italy and Spain. The analysed material was cDNA or gDNA that came from T cells, B-cell-depleted T cells, or PBMCs.

Germline V CDR1 and CDR2: SGHTA, FQGNSA. CDR3 size: 14 residues. Trimming pared 5 bases from V and 4 bases from J, leaving 11 bases between. Clinical histories supplied by participants themselves formed the basis of cohort assignment. Authors' processing steps: Researchers report that nucleated cell counts were estimated from reference gene primer amplification. Using immunoSEQ multiplex PCR, the repertoire was profiled, and TCRdb retains in-frame clones only, with some absent. V and J calls and clone size come straight from that table; D and trimming were deduced from the DNA. Among 200,000 or so clones, 80% to 90% were seen once, and the ten largest hold over 3%.

The chain recombines TRBV7-2 with TRBJ1-4, with a weak D call TRBD1 (6 bases). This TCR was sampled from a woman in her forties with acute COVID-19. The sequenced material came from PBMCs or T cells enriched from blood (not recorded which). The DNA for the CDR3 is TGTGCCAGCAGCACCCGGACAGTTAATGAAAAACTGTTTTTT. This gives the protein CASSTRTVNEKLFF.